This T cell receptor (beta chain) is from a study of T cell responses to AZD1222 COVID-19 vaccine. The CDR3 extends over 13 amino acids. CDR1 is LGHDT and CDR2 is YNNKEL in the germline V gene (reference sequence). V lost 1 base and J lost 5, with 8 bases in between. The protocol was immunoSEQ multiplex PCR, while the TCRdb copy is restricted to in-frame clones and leaves out a portion. Of under 170,000 clones in the sample, about 93% were seen once. V and J are TRBV3-1 (or the pseudogene TRBV3-2) and TRBJ2-5; possibly TRBD1 for D (6 bases). Sequences were derived from peripheral blood, sampled on day 0 of AZD1222 vaccination. The sequence derives from an adult in good health. The DNA for the CDR3 is TGTGCCAGCAGCCAAGTTAGGGGGGAGACCCAGTACTTC. Protein sequence: CASSQVRGETQYF.